The clone carrying this TCR beta chain was counted between two and nine times. Its specificity is not known. It was with 60 Vbeta and 13 Jbeta primers that the PCR ran. Original processing methods: Tens of millions of unique TCR beta chains, roughly 10 million shared, were counted in a later analysis. The assay was immunoSEQ multiplex PCR, and TCRdb's table has in-frame clones only and misses some. Clone size and the V and J calls come from that table; the DNA yielded D and trimming. This sample yields 160,000 or so clones, of which approximately 84% are seen a single time; roughly 6.3% belongs to the top ten. This sample was included in a study of cytomegalovirus exposure and HLA in healthy donors. Germline V gene data show CDR1 as SEHNR and CDR2 as FQNEAQ (reference sequence). V was pared by 1 base and J by 5 bases, with 9 bases of the junction left unmatched. The CDR3 totals 17 residues. General observations from the study: Later genetic work tied a missense DCLRE1C variant to beta-chain V and J trimming. With high specificity and sensitivity, the classifier reportedly diagnosed cytomegalovirus status. In vitro data verified a few CMV-associated chains as specific for CMV antigens.

The material sequenced was PBMCs. V gene TRBV7-9 combines with J gene TRBJ2-1; 9 positions match TRBD1. The sequence was obtained from a male donor in good health and CMV-seropositive. CDR3 nucleotides: TGTGCCAGCAGCTTAGGTCTGGACAGGGGAGTGAACAATGAGCAGTTCTTC. This translates into CASSLGLDRGVNNEQFF.